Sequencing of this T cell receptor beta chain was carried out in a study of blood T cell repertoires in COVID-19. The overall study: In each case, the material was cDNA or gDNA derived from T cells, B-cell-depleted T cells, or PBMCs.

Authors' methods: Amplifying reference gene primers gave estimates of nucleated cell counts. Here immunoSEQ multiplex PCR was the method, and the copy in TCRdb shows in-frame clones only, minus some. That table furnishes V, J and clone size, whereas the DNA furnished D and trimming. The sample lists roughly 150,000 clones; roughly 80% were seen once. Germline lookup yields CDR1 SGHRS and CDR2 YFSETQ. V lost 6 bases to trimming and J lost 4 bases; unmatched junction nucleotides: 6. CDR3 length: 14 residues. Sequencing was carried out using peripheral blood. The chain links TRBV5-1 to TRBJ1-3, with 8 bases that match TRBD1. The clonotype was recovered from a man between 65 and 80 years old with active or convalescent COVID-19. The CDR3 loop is CASTSGQEGNTIYF. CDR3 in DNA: TGCGCCAGCACCTCGGGACAGGAGGGAAACACCATATATTTT. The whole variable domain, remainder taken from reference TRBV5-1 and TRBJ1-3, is KAGVTQTPRYLIKTRGQQVTLSCSPISGHRSVSWYQQTPGQGLQFLFEYFSETQRNKGNFPGRFSGRQFSNSRSEMNVSTLELGDSALYLCASTSGQEGNTIYFGEGSWLTVV.